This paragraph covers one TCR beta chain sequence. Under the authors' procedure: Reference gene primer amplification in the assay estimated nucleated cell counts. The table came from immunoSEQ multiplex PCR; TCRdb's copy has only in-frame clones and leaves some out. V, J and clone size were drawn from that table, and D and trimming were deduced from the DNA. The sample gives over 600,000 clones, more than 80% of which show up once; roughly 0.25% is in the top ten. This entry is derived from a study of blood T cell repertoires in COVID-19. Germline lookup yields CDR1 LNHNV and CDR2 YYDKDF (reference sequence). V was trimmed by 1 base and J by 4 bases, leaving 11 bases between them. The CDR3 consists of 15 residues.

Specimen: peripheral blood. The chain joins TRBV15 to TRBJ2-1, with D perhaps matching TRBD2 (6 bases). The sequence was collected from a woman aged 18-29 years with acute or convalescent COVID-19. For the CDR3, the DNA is TGTGCCACCAGCAGAGGTCGGGGGAGATACAATGAGCAGTTCTTC. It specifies CATSRGRGRYNEQFF.